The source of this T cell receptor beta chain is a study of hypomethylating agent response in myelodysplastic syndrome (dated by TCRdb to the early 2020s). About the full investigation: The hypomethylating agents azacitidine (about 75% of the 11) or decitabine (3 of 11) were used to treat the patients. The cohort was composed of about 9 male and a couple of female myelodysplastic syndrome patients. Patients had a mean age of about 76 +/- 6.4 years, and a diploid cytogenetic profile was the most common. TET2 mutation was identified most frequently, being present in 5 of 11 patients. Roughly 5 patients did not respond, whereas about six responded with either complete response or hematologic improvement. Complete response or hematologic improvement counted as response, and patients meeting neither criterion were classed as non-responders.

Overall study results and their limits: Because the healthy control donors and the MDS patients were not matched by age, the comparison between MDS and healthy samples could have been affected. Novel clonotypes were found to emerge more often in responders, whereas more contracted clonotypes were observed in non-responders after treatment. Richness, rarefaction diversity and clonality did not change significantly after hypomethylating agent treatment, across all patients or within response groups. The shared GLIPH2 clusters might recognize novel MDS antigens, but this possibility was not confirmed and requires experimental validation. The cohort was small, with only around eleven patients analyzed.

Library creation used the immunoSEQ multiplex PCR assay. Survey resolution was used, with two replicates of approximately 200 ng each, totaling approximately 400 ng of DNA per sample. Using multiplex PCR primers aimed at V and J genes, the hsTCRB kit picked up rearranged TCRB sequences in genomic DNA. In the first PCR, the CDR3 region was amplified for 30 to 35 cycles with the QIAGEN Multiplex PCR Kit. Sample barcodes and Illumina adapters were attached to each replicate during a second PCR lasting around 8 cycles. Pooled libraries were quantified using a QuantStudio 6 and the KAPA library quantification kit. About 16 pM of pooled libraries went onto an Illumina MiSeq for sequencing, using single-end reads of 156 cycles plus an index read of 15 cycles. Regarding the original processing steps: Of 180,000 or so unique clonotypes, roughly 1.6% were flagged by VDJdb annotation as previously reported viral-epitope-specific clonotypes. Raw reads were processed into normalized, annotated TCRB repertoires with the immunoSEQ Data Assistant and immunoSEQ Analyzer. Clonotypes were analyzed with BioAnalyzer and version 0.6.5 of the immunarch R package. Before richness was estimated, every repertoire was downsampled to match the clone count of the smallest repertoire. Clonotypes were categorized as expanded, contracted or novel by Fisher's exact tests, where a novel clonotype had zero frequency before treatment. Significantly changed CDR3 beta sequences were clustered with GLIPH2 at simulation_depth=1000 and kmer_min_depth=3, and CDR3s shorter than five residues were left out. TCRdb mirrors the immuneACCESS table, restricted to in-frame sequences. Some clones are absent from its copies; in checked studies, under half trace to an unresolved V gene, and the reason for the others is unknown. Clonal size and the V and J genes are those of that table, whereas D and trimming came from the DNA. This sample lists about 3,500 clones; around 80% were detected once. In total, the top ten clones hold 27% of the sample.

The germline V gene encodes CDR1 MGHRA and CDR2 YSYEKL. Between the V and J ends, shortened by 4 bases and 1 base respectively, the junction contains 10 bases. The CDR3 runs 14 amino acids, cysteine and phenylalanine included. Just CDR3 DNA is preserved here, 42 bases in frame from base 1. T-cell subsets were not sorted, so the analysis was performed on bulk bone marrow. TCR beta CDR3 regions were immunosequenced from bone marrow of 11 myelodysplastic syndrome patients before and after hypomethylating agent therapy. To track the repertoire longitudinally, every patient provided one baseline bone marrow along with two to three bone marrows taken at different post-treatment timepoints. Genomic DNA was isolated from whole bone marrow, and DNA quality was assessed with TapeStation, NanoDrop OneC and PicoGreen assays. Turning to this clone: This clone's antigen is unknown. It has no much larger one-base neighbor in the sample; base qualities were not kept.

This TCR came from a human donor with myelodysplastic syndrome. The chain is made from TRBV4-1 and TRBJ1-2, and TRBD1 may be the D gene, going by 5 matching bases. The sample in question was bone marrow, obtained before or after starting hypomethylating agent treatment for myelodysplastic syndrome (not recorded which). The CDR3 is CASSLPGVNYGYTF. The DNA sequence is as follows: TGCGCCAGCAGCCTACCGGGGGTTAACTATGGCTACACCTTC.